A selection of T cell receptor beta chains follows, all from one sample in a study of cytomegalovirus exposure and HLA in healthy donors. Assay used: immunoSEQ multiplex PCR; TCRdb lists only in-frame clones, some missing. The data hold approximately 69,000 clones, with 74% observed a single time. Sequenced material: PBMCs. These receptors all come from a woman in her twenties or thirties in good health and CMV-seropositive. Both conserved end residues are part of each CDR3. D genes are given only for firm matches.

V,D,length,J,CDR3,DNA
TRBV28,.,14,TRBJ1-2,CASTRGRGNYGYTF,TGTGCCAGCACCAGAGGACGGGGAAACTATGGCTACACCTTC
TRBV28,TRBD1,15,TRBJ2-1,CASNPPGQGYNEQFF,TGTGCCAGCAATCCGCCGGGACAGGGCTACAATGAGCAGTTCTTC
TRBV14,.,14,TRBJ2-1,CASSPLDSYNEQFF,TGTGCCAGCAGCCCTTTGGACAGCTACAATGAGCAGTTCTTC
TRBV9,.,16,TRBJ2-7,CASSVGELALLYEQYF,TGTGCCAGCAGCGTAGGAGAACTAGCCCTACTCTACGAGCAGTACTTC
TRBV29-1,TRBD1,16,TRBJ2-6,CSVRTGGSSGANVLTF,TGCAGCGTTCGGACAGGGGGCAGCTCTGGGGCCAACGTCCTGACTTTC
TRBV4-3,TRBD2,15,TRBJ2-5,CASSQETSAQETQYF,TGCGCCAGCAGCCAAGAAACTAGCGCACAAGAGACCCAGTACTTC
TRBV7-2,.,15,TRBJ1-5,CASSPGGYSNQPQHF,TGTGCCAGCAGCCCGGGGGGGTATAGCAATCAGCCCCAGCATTTT
TRBV29-1,.,14,TRBJ2-7,CSASLTEFNYEQYF,TGCAGCGCTTCCTTGACTGAGTTCAATTACGAGCAGTACTTC
TRBV28,.,15,TRBJ2-7,CASPSSETGSYEQYF,TGTGCCAGCCCCTCTTCGGAGACAGGCTCCTACGAGCAGTACTTC
TRBV5-1,TRBD2,16,TRBJ2-5,CASSLGTSSFQETQYF,TGCGCCAGCAGCTTGGGGACTAGCAGTTTCCAAGAGACCCAGTACTTC
TRBV6-5,.,15,TRBJ1-1,CASSYSTEVNTEAFF,TGTGCCAGCAGTTACTCGACGGAGGTGAACACTGAAGCTTTCTTT
TRBV29-1,TRBD2,16,TRBJ2-7,CSVSSGLAEMGYEQYF,TGCAGCGTTTCATCGGGGCTAGCGGAGATGGGCTACGAGCAGTACTTC
TRBV4-1,.,15,TRBJ1-1,CASSQVGTKNTEAFF,TGCGCCAGCAGCCAAGTCGGGACAAAGAACACTGAAGCTTTCTTT
TRBV19,TRBD1,15,TRBJ1-2,CASSIAWTGGNGYTF,TGTGCCAGTAGTATAGCTTGGACAGGGGGGAATGGCTACACCTTC
TRBV30,TRBD1,12,TRBJ2-5,CAWSLDRATQYF,TGTGCCTGGAGTTTGGACAGGGCAACCCAGTACTTC
TRBV7-2,.,13,TRBJ1-5,CASSLGTYQPQHF,TGTGCCAGCAGCTTAGGTACTTATCAGCCCCAGCATTTT
TRBV30,TRBD1,17,TRBJ2-1,CAWSLRQGATTYNEQFF,TGTGCCTGGAGCCTCCGACAGGGGGCAACGACCTACAATGAGCAGTTCTTC